This TCR beta chain stems from a study of blood T cell repertoires in COVID-19 (dated by TCRdb to the early 2020s). Study-wide context: The collaborator samples originated in the United States, Italy and Spain and spanned the acute and convalescent phases of COVID-19. The material from the prospective study consisted of cDNA or gDNA derived from T cells, B-cell-depleted T cells, or PBMCs. The dataset comprised deeply sampled blood TCRbeta repertoires from subjects exposed to, actively infected with, or recovered from COVID-19. A freely available public database, intended as a resource for researchers studying the immune response to SARS-CoV-2, is where the repertoires were released. Samples were obtained from the ongoing ImmuneRACE study (first 160 participants) and from 1,254 subjects provided by 6 global collaborators. Sample metadata almost always included a de-identified subject ID, COVID-19 status, age in years and sex. Where available, HLA class I and class II types were taken from metadata supplied by the sample provider and were not determined by assay-based typing. The research as a whole found: Clinical and demographic metadata were provided uncurated, with the amount varying by source and participant.

Trimming removed 0 bases from V and 8 bases from J, leaving 13 bases between the germline ends. CDR1 and CDR2 are read off the germline V gene (reference sequence) as LNHNV and YYDKDF. Its CDR3 holds 15 amino acids, cysteine through phenylalanine. Only the CDR3 DNA is retained, 45 bases long and in frame from the first base. The immunoSEQ Assay, a bias-controlled multiplex PCR, was used to amplify TCRbeta CDR3 regions from genomic DNA. As for how the authors treated the data: The number of nucleated cells in each sample was estimated from the amplification of reference gene primers within the assay. To quantify the absolute abundance of each unique TCRbeta CDR3 rearrangement, sequence reads were collapsed and filtered. For each sample, productive Simpson clonality was calculated as the square root of Simpson's diversity index over productive rearrangements. Not all clones reach the TCRdb copy of this immuneACCESS table, which keeps in-frame sequences only. Checked studies attribute under half of the gap to unresolved V genes and leave the rest unexplained. V and J calls and clone size are those listed in that table; D and trimming were worked out from the DNA. This sample gives 650,000 to 800,000 clones in total; more than 80% of them show up just once. The ten most abundant clones make up about 0.26% of the sample.

With respect to this clone: It has no known antigen specificity. No base quality information exists; no much larger clone differs at one position.

Collaborating institutions collected whole blood in K2EDTA tubes following their own protocols. For TCRbeta analysis, collaborators shipped samples as frozen whole blood, isolated PBMCs, or DNA extracted from either of those sample types. Sequenced: peripheral blood. Recombination linked TRBV15 to TRBJ1-4; confidence is insufficient to name the D gene. This sequence was found in a woman aged 18-35 years with acute or convalescent COVID-19. CDR3 region: CATSRDRVVREKLFF. Read as DNA, the sequence is TGTGCCACCAGCAGAGATCGGGTAGTTAGAGAAAAACTGTTTTTT.